Detailed here is one TCR beta chain. This record belongs to a study of response to subunit inactivated influenza vaccine. The V and J ends lost 7 bases and 2 bases, in that order; junction bases with no gene match: 11. Germline V lookup: CDR1 MNHEY, CDR2 SVGEGT. The CDR3 is 16 residues long. A single record per CDR3 protein comes from TCRdb applying MiXCR to the RT-PCR reads. The repertoire consists of 600,000 to 850,000 distinct CDR3 sequences, with 12% to 15% occurring once and the leading ten covering 7.5% to 8%. The chain recombines TRBV6-2 or TRBV6-3 with TRBJ2-5, with 9 nucleotides matching TRBD2. The sequencing used PBMCs from blood, collected about 14 days before vaccination. This TCR was recovered from a middle-aged man who received an inactivated influenza vaccine. The CDR3 region is CASNADSGGQQETQYF. In DNA form, the CDR3 reads TGTGCCAGCAACGCCGATAGCGGGGGCCAACAAGAGACCCAGTACTTC.